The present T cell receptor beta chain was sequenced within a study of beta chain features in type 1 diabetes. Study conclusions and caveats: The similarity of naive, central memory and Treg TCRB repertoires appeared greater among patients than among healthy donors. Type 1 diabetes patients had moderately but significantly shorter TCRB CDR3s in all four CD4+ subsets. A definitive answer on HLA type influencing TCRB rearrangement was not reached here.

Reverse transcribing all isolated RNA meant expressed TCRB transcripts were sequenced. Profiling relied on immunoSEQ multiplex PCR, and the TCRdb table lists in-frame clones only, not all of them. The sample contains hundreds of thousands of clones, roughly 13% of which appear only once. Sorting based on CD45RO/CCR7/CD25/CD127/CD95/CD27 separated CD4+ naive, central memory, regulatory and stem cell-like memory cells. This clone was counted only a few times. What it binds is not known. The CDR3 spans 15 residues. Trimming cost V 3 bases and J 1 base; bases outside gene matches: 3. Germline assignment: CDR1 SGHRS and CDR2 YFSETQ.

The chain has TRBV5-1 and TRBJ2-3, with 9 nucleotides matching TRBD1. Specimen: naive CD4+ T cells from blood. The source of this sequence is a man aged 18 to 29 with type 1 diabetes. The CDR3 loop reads CASSWGQGRTDTQYF. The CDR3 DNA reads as TGCGCCAGCAGCTGGGGACAGGGCCGCACAGATACGCAGTATTTT. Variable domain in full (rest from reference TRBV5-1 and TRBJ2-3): KAGVTQTPRYLIKTRGQQVTLSCSPISGHRSVSWYQQTPGQGLQFLFEYFSETQRNKGNFPGRFSGRQFSNSRSEMNVSTLELGDSALYLCASSWGQGRTDTQYFGPGTRLTVL.